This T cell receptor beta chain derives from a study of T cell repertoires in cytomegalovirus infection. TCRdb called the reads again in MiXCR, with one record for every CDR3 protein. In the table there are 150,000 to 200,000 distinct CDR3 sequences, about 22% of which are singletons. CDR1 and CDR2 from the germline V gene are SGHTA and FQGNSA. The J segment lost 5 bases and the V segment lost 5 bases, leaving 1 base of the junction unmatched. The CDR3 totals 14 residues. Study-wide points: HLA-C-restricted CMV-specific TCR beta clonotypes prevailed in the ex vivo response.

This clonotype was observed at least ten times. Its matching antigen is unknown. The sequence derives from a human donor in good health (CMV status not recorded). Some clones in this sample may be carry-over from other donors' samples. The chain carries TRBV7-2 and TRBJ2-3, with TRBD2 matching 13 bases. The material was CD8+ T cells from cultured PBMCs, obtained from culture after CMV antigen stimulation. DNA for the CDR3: TGTGCCAGCAGCCGACTAGCGGGGGGAGATACGCAGTATTTT. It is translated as CASSRLAGGDTQYF. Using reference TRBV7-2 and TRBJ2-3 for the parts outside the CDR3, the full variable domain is GAGVSQSPSNKVTEKGKDVELRCDPISGHTALYWYRQSLGQGLEFLIYFQGNSAPDKSGLPSDRFSAERTGGSVSTLTIQRTQQEDSAVYLCASSRLAGGDTQYFGPGTRLTVL.